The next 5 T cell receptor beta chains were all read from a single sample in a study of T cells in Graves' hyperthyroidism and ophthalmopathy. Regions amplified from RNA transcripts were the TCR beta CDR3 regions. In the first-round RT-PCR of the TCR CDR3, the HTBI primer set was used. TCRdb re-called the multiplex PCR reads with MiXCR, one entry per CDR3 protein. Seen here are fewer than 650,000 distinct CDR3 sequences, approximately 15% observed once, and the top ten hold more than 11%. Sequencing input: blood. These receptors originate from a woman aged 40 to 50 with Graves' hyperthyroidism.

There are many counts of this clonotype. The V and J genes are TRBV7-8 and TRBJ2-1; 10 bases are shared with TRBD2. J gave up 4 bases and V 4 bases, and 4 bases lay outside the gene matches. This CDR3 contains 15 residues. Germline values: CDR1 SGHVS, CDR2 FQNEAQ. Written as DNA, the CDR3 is TGTGCCAGCAGCTCCAGACTAGCGGGTTACAATGAGCAGTTCTTC. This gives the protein CASSSRLAGYNEQFF.

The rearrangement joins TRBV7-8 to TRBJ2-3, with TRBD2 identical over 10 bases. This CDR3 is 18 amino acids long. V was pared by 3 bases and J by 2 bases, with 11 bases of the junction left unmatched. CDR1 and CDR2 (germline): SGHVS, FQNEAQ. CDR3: CASSFRTSGIRYTDTQYF. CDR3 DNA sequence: TGTGCCAGCAGCTTCCGTACTAGCGGGATACGATACACAGATACGCAGTATTTT.

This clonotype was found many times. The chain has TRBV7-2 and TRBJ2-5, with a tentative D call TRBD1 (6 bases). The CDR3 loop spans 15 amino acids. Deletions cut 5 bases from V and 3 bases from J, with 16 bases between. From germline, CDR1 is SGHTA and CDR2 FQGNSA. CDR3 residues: CASSIGTTLKETQYF. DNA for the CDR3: TGTGCCAGCAGCATTGGGACAACCCTCAAAGAGACCCAGTACTTC.

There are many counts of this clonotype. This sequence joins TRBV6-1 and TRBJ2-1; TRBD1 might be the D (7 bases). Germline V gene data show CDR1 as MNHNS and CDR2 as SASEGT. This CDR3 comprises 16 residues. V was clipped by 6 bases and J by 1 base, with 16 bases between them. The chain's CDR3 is CASRKLRGVSYNEQFF. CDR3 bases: TGTGCCAGCAGAAAACTCAGGGGGGTATCCTACAATGAGCAGTTCTTC.

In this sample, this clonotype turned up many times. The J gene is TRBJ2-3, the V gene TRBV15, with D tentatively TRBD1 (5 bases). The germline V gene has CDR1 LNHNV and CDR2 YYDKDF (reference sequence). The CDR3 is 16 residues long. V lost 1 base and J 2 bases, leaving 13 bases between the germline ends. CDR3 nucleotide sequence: TGTGCCACCAGCAGAGGCAGACAGATAAACACAGATACGCAGTATTTT. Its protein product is CATSRGRQINTDTQYF.